The rows below give T cell receptor beta chains drawn from one sample of a study of T cell responses to AZD1222 COVID-19 vaccine. Some clones are missing from TCRdb's copy, which holds only in-frame ones; the method was immunoSEQ multiplex PCR. The sample includes approximately 180,000 clones, roughly 92% of them seen just once. This sample comprised peripheral blood, obtained on day 0 of AZD1222 vaccination. These receptors all stem from an adult in good health. CDR3s include the opening cysteine and the closing phenylalanine or tryptophan. A D gene is named only where the DNA matches it firmly.

D,length,J,V,DNA,CDR3
-,14,TRBJ1-5,TRBV6-5,TGTGCCAGCAGTCCCGGGGGGGATTGGCAGCCCCAGCATTTT,CASSPGGDWQPQHF
-,14,TRBJ2-7,TRBV4-1,TGCGCCAGCAGCCCCGTACCTTCGACCCGCGAGCAGTACTTC,CASSPVPSTREQYF
-,14,TRBJ1-2,TRBV19,TGTGCCAGTAGTTCCCGGACAGTTCACTATGGCTACACCTTC,CASSSRTVHYGYTF
TRBD1,16,TRBJ1-5,TRBV6-1,TGTGCCAGCAGTGCAGCGACAGGGGACGGCAATCAGCCCCAGCATTTT,CASSAATGDGNQPQHF
-,13,TRBJ1-1,TRBV7-8,TGTGCCAGCAGCCAGGACAGGAACACTGAAGCTTTCTTT,CASSQDRNTEAFF
-,15,TRBJ2-1,TRBV3-1/TRBV3-2,TGTGCCAGCAGCCTTTGGACCGGGACCTACAATGAGCAGTTCTTC,CASSLWTGTYNEQFF
-,13,TRBJ1-1,TRBV7-2,TGTGCCAGCAGCTTAGTAGGGTACACTGAAGCTTTCTTT,CASSLVGYTEAFF
-,14,TRBJ1-4,TRBV11-2,TGTGCCAGCAGCCCTGGAGGGTCTAATGAAAAACTGTTTTTT,CASSPGGSNEKLFF
-,15,TRBJ1-2,TRBV5-6,TGTGCCAGCAGCTTAGCAGAGGGAAGGGACTATGGCTACACCTTC,CASSLAEGRDYGYTF
-,13,TRBJ1-2,TRBV12-3/TRBV12-4,TGTGCCAGCAGGTCCACAGGGTTGGGCGGCTACACCTTC,CASRSTGLGGYTF
-,12,TRBJ1-2,TRBV6-2/TRBV6-3,TGTGCCAGCAGTTACTCCTCAGGTGGCTACACCTTC,CASSYSSGGYTF
-,15,TRBJ2-2,TRBV5-1,TGCGCCAGCAGCGCCGACAGGCCGAACACCGGGGAGCTGTTTTTT,CASSADRPNTGELFF
TRBD1,16,TRBJ1-5,TRBV19,TGTGCCAGTAGTCCACGACAGGGGGCGGGCAATCAGCCCCAGCATTTT,CASSPRQGAGNQPQHF